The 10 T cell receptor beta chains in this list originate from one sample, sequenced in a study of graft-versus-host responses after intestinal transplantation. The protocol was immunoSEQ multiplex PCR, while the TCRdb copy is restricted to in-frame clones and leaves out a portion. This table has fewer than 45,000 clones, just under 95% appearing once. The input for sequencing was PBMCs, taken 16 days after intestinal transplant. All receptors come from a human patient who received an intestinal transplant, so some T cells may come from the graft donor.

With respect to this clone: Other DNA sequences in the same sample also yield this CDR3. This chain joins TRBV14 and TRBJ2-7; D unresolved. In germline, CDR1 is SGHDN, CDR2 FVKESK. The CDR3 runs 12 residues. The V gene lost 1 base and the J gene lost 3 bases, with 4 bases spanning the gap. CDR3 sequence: CASSQGSYEQYF. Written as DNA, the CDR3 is TGTGCCAGCAGCCAAGGGAGCTACGAGCAGTACTTC.

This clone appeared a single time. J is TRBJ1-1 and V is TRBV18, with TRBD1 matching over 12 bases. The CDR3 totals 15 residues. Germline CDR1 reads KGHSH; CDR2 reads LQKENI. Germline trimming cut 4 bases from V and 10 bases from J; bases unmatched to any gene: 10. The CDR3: CASSRDRGPSKGAFF. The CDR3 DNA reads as TGTGCCAGCTCACGGGACAGGGGGCCCTCTAAGGGAGCTTTCTTT.

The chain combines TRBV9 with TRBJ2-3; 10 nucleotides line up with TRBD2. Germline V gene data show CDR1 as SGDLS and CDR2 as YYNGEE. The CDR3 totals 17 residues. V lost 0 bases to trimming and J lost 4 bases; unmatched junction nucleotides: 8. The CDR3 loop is CASSVAASGSIADTQYF. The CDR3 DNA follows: TGTGCCAGCAGCGTAGCTGCTAGCGGGAGCATTGCAGATACGCAGTATTTT.

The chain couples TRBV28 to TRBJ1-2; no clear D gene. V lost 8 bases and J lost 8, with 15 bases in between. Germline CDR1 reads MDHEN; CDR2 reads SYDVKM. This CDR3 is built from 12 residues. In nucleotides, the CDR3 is TGTGCCAGCGGTCCAGGAACGGAGGGCTACACCTTC. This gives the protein CASGPGTEGYTF.

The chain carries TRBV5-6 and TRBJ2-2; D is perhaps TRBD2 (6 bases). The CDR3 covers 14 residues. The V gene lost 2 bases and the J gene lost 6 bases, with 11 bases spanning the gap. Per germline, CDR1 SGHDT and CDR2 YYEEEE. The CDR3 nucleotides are TGTGCCAGCAGCTTTGGGTCGGGAGCCGGGGAGCTGTTTTTT. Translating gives CASSFGSGAGELFF.

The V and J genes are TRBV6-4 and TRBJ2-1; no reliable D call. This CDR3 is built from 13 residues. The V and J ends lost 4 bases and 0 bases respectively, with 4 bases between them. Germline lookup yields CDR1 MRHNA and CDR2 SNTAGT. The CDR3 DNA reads TGTGCCAGCAGTGCGGGCTCCTACAATGAGCAGTTCTTC. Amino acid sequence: CASSAGSYNEQFF.

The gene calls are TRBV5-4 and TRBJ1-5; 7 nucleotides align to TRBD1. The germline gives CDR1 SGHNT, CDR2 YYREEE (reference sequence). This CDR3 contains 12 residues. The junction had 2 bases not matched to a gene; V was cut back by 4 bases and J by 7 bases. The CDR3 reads CASSVRGQPQHF. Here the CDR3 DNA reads TGTGCCAGCAGCGTCAGGGGGCAGCCCCAGCATTTT. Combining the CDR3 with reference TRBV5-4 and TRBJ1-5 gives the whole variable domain ETGVTQSPTHLIKTRGQQVTLRCSSQSGHNTVSWYQQALGQGPQFIFQYYREEENGRGNFPPRFSGLQFPNYSSELNVNALELDDSALYLCASSVRGQPQHFGDGTRLSIL.

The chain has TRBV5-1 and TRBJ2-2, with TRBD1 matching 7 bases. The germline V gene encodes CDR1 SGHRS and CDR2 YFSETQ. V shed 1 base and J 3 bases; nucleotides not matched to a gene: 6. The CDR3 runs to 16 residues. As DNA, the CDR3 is TGCGCCAGCAGCTTGTTAGCCAGGGGGTACACCGGGGAGCTGTTTTTT. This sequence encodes CASSLLARGYTGELFF. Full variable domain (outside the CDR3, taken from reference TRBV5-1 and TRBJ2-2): KAGVTQTPRYLIKTRGQQVTLSCSPISGHRSVSWYQQTPGQGLQFLFEYFSETQRNKGNFPGRFSGRQFSNSRSEMNVSTLELGDSALYLCASSLLARGYTGELFFGEGSRLTVL.

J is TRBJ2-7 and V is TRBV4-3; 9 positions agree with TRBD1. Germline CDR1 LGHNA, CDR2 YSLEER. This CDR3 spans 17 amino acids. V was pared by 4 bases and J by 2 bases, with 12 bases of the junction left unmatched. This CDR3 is CASSPSSGTGTTYEQYF. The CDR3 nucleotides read TGCGCCAGCAGCCCTTCCTCGGGGACAGGGACAACCTACGAGCAGTACTTC.

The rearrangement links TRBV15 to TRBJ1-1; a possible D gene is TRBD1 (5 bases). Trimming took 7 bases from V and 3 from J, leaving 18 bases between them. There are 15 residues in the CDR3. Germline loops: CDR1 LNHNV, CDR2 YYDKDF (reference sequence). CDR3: CATTHRQWGDTEAFF. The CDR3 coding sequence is TGTGCCACCACCCATCGACAGTGGGGCGACACTGAAGCTTTCTTT.